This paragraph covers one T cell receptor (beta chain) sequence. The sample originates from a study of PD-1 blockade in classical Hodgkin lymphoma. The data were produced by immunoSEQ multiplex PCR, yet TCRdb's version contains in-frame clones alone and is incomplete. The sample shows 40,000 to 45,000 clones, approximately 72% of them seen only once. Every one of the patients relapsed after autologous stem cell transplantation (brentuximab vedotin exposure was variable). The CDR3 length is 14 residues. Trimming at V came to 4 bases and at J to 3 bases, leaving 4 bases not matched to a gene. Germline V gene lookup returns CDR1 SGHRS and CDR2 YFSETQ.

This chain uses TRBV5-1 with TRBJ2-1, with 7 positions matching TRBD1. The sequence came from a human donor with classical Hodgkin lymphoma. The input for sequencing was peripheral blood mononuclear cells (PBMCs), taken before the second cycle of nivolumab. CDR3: CASSLGTDYNEQFF. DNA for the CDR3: TGCGCCAGCAGCCTGGGGACAGACTACAATGAGCAGTTCTTC.